This TCR beta chain is drawn from a study of shared clonotypes between healthy human individuals. Turning to the study itself: The donor group consisted of a couple of women and three men, aged 18 to 49.

Sequencing used immunoSEQ multiplex PCR; TCRdb keeps in-frame clones, though not all of them. The sample carries over a million clones, about 75% recorded once. As to this clone: Its target is not known.

Study-wide results and caveats: Depth of sequencing was expected to influence donor clonotype sharing.

Sequencing was performed on memory CD4+ T cells sorted from blood. Subset reported: CD45RA-negative fraction. The TCR was taken from a man younger than 35 in good health.

DNA of the CDR3: TGCAGTGCTTATTTGACCGGGGAGCTGTTTTTT. Protein sequence: CSAYLTGELFF. This rearrangement joins TRBV20-1 to TRBJ2-2; no firm D call. The CDR3 is made up of 11 amino acids. Germline values: CDR1 DFQATT, CDR2 SNEGSKA (reference sequence). Between the trimmed V and J ends, which lost 5 bases and 5 bases, there was a span of 6 bases.